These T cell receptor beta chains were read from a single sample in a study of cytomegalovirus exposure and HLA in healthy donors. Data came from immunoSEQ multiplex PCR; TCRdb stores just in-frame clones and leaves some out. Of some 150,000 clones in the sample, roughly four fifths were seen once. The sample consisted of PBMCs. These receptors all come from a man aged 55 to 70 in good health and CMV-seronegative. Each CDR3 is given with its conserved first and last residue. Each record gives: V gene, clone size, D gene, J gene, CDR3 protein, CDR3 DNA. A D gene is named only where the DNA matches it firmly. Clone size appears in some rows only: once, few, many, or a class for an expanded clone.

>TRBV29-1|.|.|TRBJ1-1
CSVEATGGGTEAFF
TGCAGCGTTGAAGCTACGGGCGGGGGGACTGAAGCTTTCTTT
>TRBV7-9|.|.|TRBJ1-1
CASGAGGITEAFF
TGTGCCAGCGGAGCCGGGGGGATCACTGAAGCTTTCTTT
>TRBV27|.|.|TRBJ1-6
CASSFRRGNSPLHF
TGTGCCAGCAGTTTCCGACGAGGTAATTCACCCCTCCACTTT
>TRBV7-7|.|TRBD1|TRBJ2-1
CASSLRGQGFNEQFF
TGTGCCAGCAGCTTGCGGGGACAGGGGTTCAATGAGCAGTTCTTC
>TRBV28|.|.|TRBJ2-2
CASRLPAAHTGELFF
TGTGCCAGCAGGCTGCCGGCGGCTCACACCGGGGAGCTGTTTTTT
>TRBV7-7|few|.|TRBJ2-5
CASSLTAPETQYF
TGTGCCAGCAGCTTAACAGCTCCAGAGACCCAGTACTTC
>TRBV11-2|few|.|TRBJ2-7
CASSRTLQNYEQYF
TGTGCCAGCAGCCGAACGCTACAGAACTACGAGCAGTACTTC
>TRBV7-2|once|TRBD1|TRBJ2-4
CASSSYTRRGIQYF
TGTGCCAGCAGCTCCTACACCCGCAGGGGGATTCAGTACTTC
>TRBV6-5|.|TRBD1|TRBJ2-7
CASSYFQGAFYEQYF
TGTGCCAGCAGTTACTTCCAGGGGGCTTTCTACGAGCAGTACTTC
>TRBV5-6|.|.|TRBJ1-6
CASSFGPHNSPLHF
TGTGCCAGCAGCTTTGGGCCCCATAATTCACCCCTCCACTTT
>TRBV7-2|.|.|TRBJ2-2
CASSLGANTGELFF
TGTGCCAGCAGCTTAGGGGCCAACACCGGGGAGCTGTTTTTT
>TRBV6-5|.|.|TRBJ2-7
CASTPGREINEQYF
TGTGCCAGCACCCCGGGCAGGGAAATCAACGAGCAGTACTTC
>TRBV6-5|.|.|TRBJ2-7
CASSFGQRPYEQCF
TGTGCCAGCAGTTTCGGACAGAGGCCCTACGAGCAGTGCTTC
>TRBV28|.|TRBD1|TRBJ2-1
CASSLFKTGLDEQFF
TGTGCCAGCAGTTTATTCAAGACAGGGTTGGATGAGCAGTTCTTC
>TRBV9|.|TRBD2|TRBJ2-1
CASSVDGSGGPRGEQFF
TGTGCCAGCAGCGTAGATGGTAGCGGGGGGCCCCGGGGTGAGCAGTTCTTC
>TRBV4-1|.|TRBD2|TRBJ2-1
CASSQYDAGRAGLYNEQFF
TGCGCCAGCAGCCAATATGACGCCGGGAGGGCCGGTCTATACAATGAGCAGTTCTTC
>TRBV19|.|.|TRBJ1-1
CASIQGRKAFF
TGTGCCTCAATACAGGGACGTAAAGCTTTCTTT
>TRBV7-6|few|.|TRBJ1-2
CASSLDEGNYGYTF
TGTGCCAGCAGCTTAGACGAGGGTAACTATGGCTACACCTTC
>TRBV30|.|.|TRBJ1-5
CAWRETAGQPQHF
TGTGCCTGGAGAGAGACAGCCGGTCAGCCCCAGCATTTT
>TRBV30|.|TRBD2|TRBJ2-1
CAWSGGYYNEQFF
TGTGCCTGGAGCGGGGGGTATTACAATGAGCAGTTCTTC